The source of this TCR beta chain is a study of control samples from healthy donors and cancer patients. Germline V CDR1 and CDR2: SGHDT, YYEEEE. The V and J ends lost 6 bases and 4 bases respectively, with 16 bases between them. The CDR3 is 14 residues long. Repertoires were generated with immunoSEQ multiplex PCR, while TCRdb's copy carries only in-frame clones and drops some. Among under 200,000 clones listed, approximately 94% were seen once. The J gene is TRBJ1-1, the V gene TRBV5-6, with a tentative D call TRBD1 (6 bases). The specimen was blood. This receptor was obtained from a woman between 40 and 55 years old in good health. CDR3 amino acids: CASIPWGLATEAFF. The CDR3 DNA reads as TGTGCCAGCATACCCTGGGGGCTCGCCACTGAAGCTTTCTTT.